The 25 T cell receptor beta chains below all came from one sample that was sequenced in a study of graft-versus-host responses after intestinal transplantation. Clones were sequenced by immunoSEQ multiplex PCR, and TCRdb holds only the in-frame ones, with some missing. The table shows about 39,000 clones, with nearly 90% occurring only once. Here the sequenced sample was PBMCs, taken just under 270 days after transplant. These receptors all stem from a human patient who received an intestinal transplant, so some T cells may come from the graft donor.

The chain has TRBV19 and TRBJ2-1, with TRBD2 matching over 7 bases. This CDR3 has 17 amino acids. V gave up 5 bases and J gave up 5 bases; unmatched junction bases: 15. From germline, CDR1 is LNHDA and CDR2 SQIVND (reference sequence). CDR3 in amino acids: CASSARPSGTTNNEQFF. CDR3 bases: TGTGCCAGTAGTGCGCGCCCCTCCGGGACTACAAACAATGAGCAGTTCTTC.

The chain employs TRBV9 and TRBJ2-1; 7 bases are a match to TRBD1. The J segment lost 10 bases and the V segment lost 1 base, leaving 2 bases of the junction unmatched. Germline V gene lookup returns CDR1 SGDLS and CDR2 YYNGEE. This CDR3 contains 12 residues. Here the CDR3 DNA reads TGTGCCAGCAGCGTATCACAGGGGGAGCAGTTCTTC. It specifies CASSVSQGEQFF.

V is TRBV2 and J is TRBJ2-7; 11 positions agree with TRBD1. V lost 6 bases, J lost 2 bases, and 3 bases stayed unmatched. The CDR3 loop spans 14 amino acids. CDR1 and CDR2 from the germline V gene are SNHLY and FYNNEI. Written as DNA, the CDR3 is TGTGCCAGCAGGGGACAGGGGGGGCCCTACGAGCAGTACTTC. Amino acids: CASRGQGGPYEQYF.

This chain connects TRBV6-1 to TRBJ1-5; D call uncertain. This CDR3 is built from 15 residues. The germline V and J ends were trimmed by 6 bases and 6 bases, with 18 bases remaining between them. CDR1 MNHNS and CDR2 SASEGT come from the germline V gene. CDR3 protein: CASSLGPLVGQPQHF. CDR3 DNA sequence: TGTGCCAGCAGCCTAGGACCGTTGGTAGGTCAGCCCCAGCATTTT.

The chain links TRBV19 to TRBJ1-2, with D unclear. V was trimmed by 1 base and J by 7 bases, leaving 13 bases between them. Germline CDR1 is LNHDA and CDR2 is SQIVND (reference sequence). The CDR3 runs to 14 residues. The CDR3 loop reads CASSIGWLDGGYTF. The CDR3, as DNA: TGTGCCAGTAGTATAGGATGGTTGGACGGTGGCTACACCTTC.

This chain connects TRBV5-4 to TRBJ1-1; D is uncertain. The germline V gene has CDR1 SGHNT and CDR2 YYREEE (reference sequence). CDR3 length equals 12 residues. V lost 3 bases to trimming and J lost 1 base, with 4 bases between them. CDR3 coding DNA: TGTGCCAGCAGCTACAAGAACACTGAAGCTTTCTTT. Its protein is CASSYKNTEAFF.

The table lists this clone with a count of one. This chain connects TRBV5-1 to TRBJ2-7, with TRBD1 identical over 7 bases. The CDR3 loop spans 11 amino acids. J lost 5 bases, V lost 7 bases, and 3 bases had no gene match. CDR1 SGHRS and CDR2 YFSETQ come from the germline V gene. The CDR3 region has the DNA TGCGCCAGCCGGCAGGGGGACGAGCAGTACTTC. This encodes CASRQGDEQYF.

The rearrangement links TRBV29-1 to TRBJ2-5, with TRBD2 as a possible D gene (6 bases). The CDR3 has 12 amino acids. The germline gives CDR1 SQVTM, CDR2 ANQGSEA. V was cut by 7 bases and J by 4 bases, with 13 bases left in between. CDR3 coding DNA: TGCAGCGGTCTCGGGGGTACAGAGACCCAGTACTTC. Amino acids: CSGLGGTETQYF. Looking up the rest from reference TRBV29-1 and TRBJ2-5 gives the full variable domain: SAVISQKPSRDICQRGTSLTIQCQVDSQVTMMFWYRQQPGQSLTLIATANQGSEATYESGFVIDKFPISRPNLTFSTLTVSNMSPEDSSIYLCSGLGGTETQYFGPGTRLLVL.

This clone was detected only once. This sequence joins TRBV7-6 and TRBJ2-7; TRBD2 is a possible D gene (6 bases). The V gene's germline CDR1 is SGHVS and CDR2 FNYEAQ. Trimming removed 5 bases from V and 4 bases from J, with 15 bases in between. CDR3 length: 14 residues. The CDR3 reads CASSPLGGAYEQYF. Here the CDR3 DNA reads TGTGCCAGCAGCCCCCTCGGGGGTGCATACGAGCAGTACTTC.

The chain employs TRBV5-1 and TRBJ2-5, with D maybe TRBD1 (5 bases). Per germline, CDR1 SGHRS and CDR2 YFSETQ. The CDR3 is 15 amino acids. The ends were cut back, 3 bases at V and 5 bases at J, with 17 bases in the middle. CDR3 region: CASSSIDSKGETQYF. The CDR3 nucleotides are TGCGCCAGCAGCTCCATCGACTCGAAGGGGGAGACCCAGTACTTC.

The V gene is TRBV6-6, the J gene TRBJ2-3, with 7 bases identical to TRBD1. V dropped 5 bases and J dropped 4; count of bases not matched to a gene: 6. This CDR3 is built from 14 residues. Germline-derived CDR1 and CDR2 are MNHNY and SVGAGI (reference sequence). CDR3 coding DNA: TGTGCCAGCAGTGACACAGGGGCCGCAGATACGCAGTATTTT. It specifies CASSDTGAADTQYF.

V is TRBV6-1 and J is TRBJ2-1; TRBD2 matches 7 bases. This CDR3 contains 17 residues. The germline V gene encodes CDR1 MNHNS and CDR2 SASEGT. After removal of 4 bases from V and 7 bases from J, the junction contained 16 bases not matched to a gene. The CDR3 DNA reads TGTGCCAGCAGTGGACTGGGCGGGAGCGGGTCTAGGAATGAGCAGTTCTTC. Protein sequence: CASSGLGGSGSRNEQFF.

The V gene is TRBV30, the J gene TRBJ2-7; TRBD2 matches at 8 bases. This CDR3 has 13 amino acids. The J segment lost 4 bases and the V segment lost 2 bases, leaving 4 bases of the junction unmatched. Per germline, CDR1 GTSNPN and CDR2 SVGIG (reference sequence). CDR3 nucleotides: TGTGCCTGGAGTTTCGGCGGGGGGTACGAGCAGTACTTC. The encoded protein is CAWSFGGGYEQYF.

This clone was counted only a few times. The chain recombines TRBV6-5 with TRBJ1-5; 8 bases are a match to TRBD1. Looked up from germline, CDR1 is MNHEY and CDR2 is SVGAGI. Trimming at V came to 6 bases and at J to 6 bases, leaving 7 bases not matched to a gene. CDR3 length: 14 amino acids. As DNA, the CDR3 is TGTGCCAGCAGAGGACAGGGTGGGACTCAGCCCCAGCATTTT. Residues: CASRGQGGTQPQHF.

A single count supports this clone. The J gene is TRBJ1-1, the V gene TRBV19, with a possible D match to TRBD1 (6 bases). Germline V lookup: CDR1 LNHDA, CDR2 SQIVND (reference sequence). V dropped 8 bases and J dropped 7 bases, with 17 bases sitting between them. CDR3 size: 13 residues. The DNA for the CDR3 is TGTGCCAGTTTTGAAAACAGGGTGGGTGAAGCTTTCTTT. Translating gives CASFENRVGEAFF.

The chain couples TRBV2 to TRBJ2-1; D is uncertain. The CDR3 totals 13 residues. Germline loops: CDR1 SNHLY, CDR2 FYNNEI. V was clipped by 4 bases and J by 8 bases, with 12 bases between them. CDR3 residues: CASSGPSQDEQFF. Here the CDR3 DNA reads TGTGCCAGCAGTGGACCCTCACAAGATGAGCAGTTCTTC.

This clone was seen just once. The genes are TRBV5-1 and TRBJ1-1; 9 bases align to TRBD1. CDR3 length equals 17 residues. With V trimmed by 4 bases and J by 1 base, 11 bases remained unmatched. Germline V CDR1 and CDR2: SGHRS, YFSETQ. CDR3 region: CASSVRDRERTNTEAFF. CDR3 nucleotides: TGCGCCAGCAGCGTCCGGGACAGGGAACGCACGAACACTGAAGCTTTCTTT.

On this clone itself: At one end the junction does not follow the germline gene, possibly because of a read error. This chain connects TRBV4-1 to TRBJ2-1; TRBD1 agrees at 10 bases. Germline V gives CDR1 MGHRA, CDR2 YSYEKL. The CDR3 loop spans 16 amino acids. CDR3 nucleotides: TGTGCCAGCAGCCGGAACGGGACAGGGGATTACAATGAGCAGTTCTTC. As protein: CASSRNGTGDYNEQFF.

The chain combines TRBV9 with TRBJ2-1, with 10 bases fitting TRBD1. In germline, CDR1 is SGDLS, CDR2 YYNGEE. V lost 3 bases and J lost 6; bases outside the gene matches: 9. The CDR3 is 16 residues long. The CDR3 region is CASSGPGTGVFNEQFF. The CDR3 DNA follows: TGTGCCAGCAGCGGGCCCGGGACAGGGGTTTTCAATGAGCAGTTCTTC. The whole variable domain, remainder taken from reference TRBV9 and TRBJ2-1, is DSGVTQTPKHLITATGQRVTLRCSPRSGDLSVYWYQQSLDQGLQFLIQYYNGEERAKGNILERFSAQQFPDLHSELNLSSLELGDSALYFCASSGPGTGVFNEQFFGPGTRLTVL.

CDR3 DNA: TGCGCCAGCAGCCATACGGACAGGGGGAAAGAGACCCAGTACTTC. Translating it yields CASSHTDRGKETQYF. V is TRBV4-1 and J is TRBJ2-5; 10 bases match TRBD1. Germline CDR1 and CDR2: MGHRA and YSYEKL. V was pared by 3 bases and J by 3 bases, with 4 bases of the junction left unmatched. The CDR3 length is 15 residues.

V and J are TRBV11-2 and TRBJ2-7; D possibly matches TRBD1 or TRBD2 (6 bases each). CDR3 size: 12 residues. The V end was cut by 5 bases, the J end by 6 bases, with 11 bases between. From germline, CDR1 is SGHAT and CDR2 FQNNGV. The CDR3 DNA follows: TGTGCCAGCAGCCCCGGGGGCGGCGAGCAGTACTTC. Translation gives CASSPGGGEQYF.

This clone was recorded once. The chain carries TRBV6-6 and TRBJ1-2, with TRBD1 matching over 7 bases. V was pared by 5 bases and J by 2 bases, with 5 bases of the junction left unmatched. This CDR3 has 14 residues. Germline CDR1 and CDR2: MNHNY and SVGAGI (reference sequence). The CDR3 sequence is CASSQGRGNYGYTF. CDR3 DNA: TGTGCCAGCAGTCAAGGCAGGGGGAACTATGGCTACACCTTC.

The CDR3 loop is CASGLVGRDAEAFF. In DNA, the CDR3 is TGTGCTAGTGGTTTGGTGGGTAGGGACGCTGAAGCTTTCTTT. The chain carries TRBV12-5 and TRBJ1-1; tentative D call: TRBD1 (5 bases). The CDR3 sequence is 14 residues long. V lost 0 bases to trimming and J lost 6 bases, with 11 bases between them. Per the germline V gene, CDR1 is LGHNT and CDR2 is FRNRAP. The entire variable domain, with the rest obtained from reference TRBV12-5 and TRBJ1-1, is as follows: DARVTQTPRHKVTEMGQEVTMRCQPILGHNTVFWYRQTMMQGLELLAYFRNRAPLDDSGMPKDRFSAEMPDATLATLKIQPSEPRDSAVYFCASGLVGRDAEAFFGQGTRLTVV.

The chain joins TRBV5-1 to TRBJ2-3, with a possible D match to TRBD1 (5 bases). This CDR3 has 18 amino acids. Germline CDR1 is SGHRS and CDR2 is YFSETQ. The V end was cut by 1 base, the J end by 4 bases, with 22 bases between. Here the CDR3 DNA reads TGCGCCAGCAGCTTGTACGAACTTGGGCCGGTCAGGGCAGATACGCAGTATTTT. It encodes CASSLYELGPVRADTQYF.

This clone showed up just a few times. Other DNA sequences in the sample encode the same CDR3. The chain links TRBV13 to TRBJ1-1; D gene ambiguous. V lost 1 base and J lost 2, with 8 bases in between. There are 14 residues in the CDR3. Germline V gives CDR1 PRHDT, CDR2 FYEKMQ (reference sequence). CDR3 protein: CASSLEGLNTEAFF. CDR3 nucleotides: TGTGCCAGCAGCTTAGAAGGGCTAAACACTGAAGCTTTCTTT. The full variable domain, in which reference TRBV13 and TRBJ1-1 provide the parts outside the CDR3, is AAGVIQSPRHLIKEKRETATLKCYPIPRHDTVYWYQQGPGQDPQFLISFYEKMQSDKGSIPDRFSAQQFSDYHSELNMSSLELGDSALYFCASSLEGLNTEAFFGQGTRLTVV.